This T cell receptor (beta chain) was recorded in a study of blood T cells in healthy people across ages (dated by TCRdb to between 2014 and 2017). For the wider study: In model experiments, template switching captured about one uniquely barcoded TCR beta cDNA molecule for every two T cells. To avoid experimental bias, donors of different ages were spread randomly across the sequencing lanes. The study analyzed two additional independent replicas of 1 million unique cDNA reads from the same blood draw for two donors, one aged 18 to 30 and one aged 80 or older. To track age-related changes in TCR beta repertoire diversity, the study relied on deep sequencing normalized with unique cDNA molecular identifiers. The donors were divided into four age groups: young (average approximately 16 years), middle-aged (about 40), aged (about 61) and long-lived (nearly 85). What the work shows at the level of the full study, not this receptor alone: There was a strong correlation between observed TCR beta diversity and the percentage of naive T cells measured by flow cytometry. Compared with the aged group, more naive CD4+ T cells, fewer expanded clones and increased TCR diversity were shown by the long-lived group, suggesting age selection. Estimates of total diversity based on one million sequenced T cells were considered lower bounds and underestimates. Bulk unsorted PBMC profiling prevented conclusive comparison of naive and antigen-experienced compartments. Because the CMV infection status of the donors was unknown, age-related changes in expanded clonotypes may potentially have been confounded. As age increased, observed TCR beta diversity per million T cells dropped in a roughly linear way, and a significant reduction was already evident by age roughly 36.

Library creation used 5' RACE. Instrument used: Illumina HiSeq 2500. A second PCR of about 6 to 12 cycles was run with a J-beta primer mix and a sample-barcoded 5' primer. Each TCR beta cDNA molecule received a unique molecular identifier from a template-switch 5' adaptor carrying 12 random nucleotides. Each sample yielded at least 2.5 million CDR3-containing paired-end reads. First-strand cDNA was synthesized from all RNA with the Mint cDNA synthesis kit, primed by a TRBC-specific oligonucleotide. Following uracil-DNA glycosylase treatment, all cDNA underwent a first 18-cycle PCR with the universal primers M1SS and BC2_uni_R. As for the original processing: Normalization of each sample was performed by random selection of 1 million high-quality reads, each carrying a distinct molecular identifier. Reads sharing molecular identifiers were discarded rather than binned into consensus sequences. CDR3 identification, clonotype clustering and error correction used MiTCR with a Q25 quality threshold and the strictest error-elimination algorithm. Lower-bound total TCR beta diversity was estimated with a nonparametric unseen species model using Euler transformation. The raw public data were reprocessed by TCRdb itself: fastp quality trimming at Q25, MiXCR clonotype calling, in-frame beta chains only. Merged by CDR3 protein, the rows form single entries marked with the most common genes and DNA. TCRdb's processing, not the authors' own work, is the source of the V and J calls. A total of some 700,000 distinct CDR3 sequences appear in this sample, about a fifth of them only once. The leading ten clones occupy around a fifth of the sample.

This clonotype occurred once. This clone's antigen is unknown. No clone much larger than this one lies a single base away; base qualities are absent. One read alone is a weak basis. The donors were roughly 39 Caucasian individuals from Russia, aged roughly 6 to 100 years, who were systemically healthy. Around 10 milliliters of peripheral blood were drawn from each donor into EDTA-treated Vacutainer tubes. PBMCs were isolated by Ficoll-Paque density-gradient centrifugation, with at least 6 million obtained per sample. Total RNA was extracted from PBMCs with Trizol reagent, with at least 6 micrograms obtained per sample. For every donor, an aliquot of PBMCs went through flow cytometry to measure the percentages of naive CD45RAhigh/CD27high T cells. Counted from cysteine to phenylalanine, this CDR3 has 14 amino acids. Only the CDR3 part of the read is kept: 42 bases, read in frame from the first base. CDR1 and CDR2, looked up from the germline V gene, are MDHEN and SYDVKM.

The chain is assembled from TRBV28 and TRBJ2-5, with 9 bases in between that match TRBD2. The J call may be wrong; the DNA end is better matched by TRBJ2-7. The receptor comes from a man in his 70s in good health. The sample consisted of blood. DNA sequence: TGTGCCAGCAGTTTCGGGACTAGCCTCTACGAGCAGTACTTC. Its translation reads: CASSFGTSLYEQYF.